This is a list of T cell receptor beta chains from one sample in a study of blood T cell repertoires in COVID-19. Here immunoSEQ multiplex PCR was the method, and the copy in TCRdb shows in-frame clones only, minus some. The sample consists of 35,000 to 40,000 clones, 85% of them appearing once. The sequencing input was peripheral blood. The source is a human donor in a cohort sampled during active COVID-19. CDR3s include the opening cysteine and the closing phenylalanine or tryptophan. Fields, in order: J gene, clone size, V gene, D gene, CDR3 protein, CDR3 DNA. The D gene is left open where the match is weak. Not all rows give a size; the values are once, few, many and, for expanded clones, a class.

TRBJ1-1	.	TRBV2	TRBD1	CASSARDRGFMNTEAFF	TGTGCCAGCAGCGCCCGAGACAGGGGGTTTATGAACACTGAAGCTTTCTTT
TRBJ2-2	.	TRBV24-1	TRBD2	CATSVAGGQNTGELFF	TGTGCCACCAGTGTTGCGGGGGGCCAGAACACCGGGGAGCTGTTTTTT
TRBJ2-5	once	TRBV15	TRBD2	CATSGGLAALSGTQYF	TGTGCCACCAGCGGAGGACTAGCGGCCCTCTCGGGGACCCAGTACTTC
TRBJ2-7	.	TRBV6-5	TRBD1	CASRLGQGGKQYF	TGTGCCAGCAGGCTTGGACAGGGCGGAAAGCAGTACTTC
TRBJ2-2	.	TRBV5-4	.	CASSPRQARANTGELFF	TGTGCCAGCAGCCCTAGACAGGCACGAGCGAACACCGGGGAGCTGTTTTTT
TRBJ2-3	.	TRBV3-1/TRBV3-2	.	CASSQVGGGRQYF	TGTGCCAGCAGCCAAGTTGGCGGGGGCCGGCAGTATTTT
TRBJ1-6	few	TRBV5-5	.	CASSLEGGKNSPLHF	TGTGCCAGCAGCTTGGAGGGGGGGAAAAATTCACCCCTCCACTTT
TRBJ2-1	.	TRBV7-6	.	CASSLGGGANEQFF	TGTGCCAGCAGCTTAGGAGGGGGGGCCAATGAGCAGTTCTTC
TRBJ2-1	.	TRBV29-1	.	CSVGAGNEQFF	TGCAGCGTGGGGGCCGGCAATGAGCAGTTCTTC
TRBJ2-1	once	TRBV7-2	.	CASTRRDYNEQFF	TGTGCCAGCACCCGGCGGGACTACAATGAGCAGTTCTTC
TRBJ2-1	.	TRBV5-5	TRBD2	CASSLAGGGYNEQFF	TGTGCCAGCAGCTTGGCGGGCGGGGGTTACAATGAGCAGTTCTTC
TRBJ1-4	.	TRBV7-9	.	CASSLAGRVGEKLFF	TGTGCCAGCAGCTTAGCTGGCAGGGTTGGTGAAAAACTGTTTTTT
TRBJ2-7	.	TRBV6-5	TRBD1	CASISRTGGSYEQYF	TGTGCCAGCATCTCACGGACAGGGGGCTCCTACGAGCAGTACTTC
TRBJ2-1	.	TRBV10-1	.	CASGERSYNEQFF	TGCGCCAGCGGGGAGCGCTCCTACAATGAGCAGTTCTTC
TRBJ2-5	.	TRBV7-3	.	CASSLTNQETQYF	TGTGCCAGCAGCCTGACAAACCAAGAGACCCAGTACTTC
TRBJ2-5	.	TRBV5-1	.	CASTPGGETQYF	TGCGCCAGCACTCCTGGGGGGGAGACCCAGTACTTC
TRBJ1-1	.	TRBV4-2	.	CASSQEWGRPNTEAFF	TGTGCCAGCAGCCAAGAATGGGGCAGGCCGAACACTGAAGCTTTCTTT
TRBJ2-7	.	TRBV3-1/TRBV3-2	.	CASSQGGVNGYEQYF	TGTGCCAGCAGCCAAGGGGGGGTGAACGGATACGAGCAGTACTTC
TRBJ1-5	.	TRBV7-2	TRBD1	CASSPDRGRNQPQHF	TGTGCCAGCAGCCCAGACAGGGGGCGGAATCAGCCCCAGCATTTT
TRBJ1-5	.	TRBV18	.	CASSPVQGRNQPQHF	TGTGCCAGCTCACCTGTCCAGGGGCGCAATCAGCCCCAGCATTTT
TRBJ1-2	.	TRBV19	TRBD1	CASRFTGVNAYGYTF	TGTGCCAGTAGATTTACAGGGGTAAACGCCTATGGCTACACCTTC
TRBJ1-5	few	TRBV12-3/TRBV12-4	.	CASSAGSTQPQHF	TGTGCCAGCAGTGCAGGGTCGACTCAGCCCCAGCATTTT
TRBJ1-4	few	TRBV5-4	.	CASSSGQLNEKLFF	TGTGCCAGCAGCTCGGGACAACTTAATGAAAAACTGTTTTTT
TRBJ1-2	.	TRBV7-9	TRBD1	CASSSQGAGDYGYTF	TGTGCCAGCAGCTCCCAGGGGGCGGGTGACTATGGCTACACCTTC
TRBJ2-1	once	TRBV29-1	TRBD1	CSGGAGGRNEQFF	TGCAGCGGAGGAGCAGGGGGCCGCAATGAGCAGTTCTTC
TRBJ2-2	.	TRBV18	.	CANSPGRDTGELFF	TGTGCCAACTCACCAGGCAGGGACACCGGGGAGCTGTTTTTT
TRBJ1-1	.	TRBV7-3	.	CASSPGTMNTEAFF	TGTGCCAGCAGCCCAGGGACTATGAACACTGAAGCTTTCTTT
TRBJ1-1	.	TRBV7-9	TRBD1	CASSSRQGANTEAFF	TGTGCCAGCAGCTCTAGACAGGGGGCTAACACTGAAGCTTTCTTT
TRBJ1-4	.	TRBV6-1	TRBD1	CASSEFNRGEKLFF	TGTGCCAGCAGTGAATTCAACAGGGGTGAAAAACTGTTTTTT
TRBJ2-7	.	TRBV29-1	TRBD1	CSVEGTGGREQYF	TGCAGCGTTGAGGGGACAGGGGGCAGGGAACAGTACTTC
TRBJ2-1	.	TRBV4-1	.	CASSQESGVYNEQFF	TGCGCCAGCAGCCAAGAATCGGGGGTCTACAATGAGCAGTTCTTC
TRBJ1-2	once	TRBV4-1	.	CASSQAIRVAGYTF	TGCGCCAGCAGCCAAGCTATTCGGGTTGCAGGCTACACCTTC
TRBJ2-2	.	TRBV5-4	.	CASSLSHAGAGTGELFF	TGTGCCAGCAGCTTGTCCCACGCAGGTGCAGGGACCGGGGAGCTGTTTTTT
TRBJ2-3	.	TRBV7-3	TRBD1	CASSLTTQGATDTQYF	TGTGCCAGCAGCTTAACGACTCAGGGGGCAACAGATACGCAGTATTTT
TRBJ1-6	.	TRBV6-4	.	CASSEQNNSPLHF	TGTGCCAGCAGTGAACAGAATAATTCACCCCTCCACTTT
TRBJ1-2	.	TRBV5-1	.	CASSQQGANGYTF	TGCGCCAGCAGTCAACAGGGTGCTAATGGCTACACCTTC
TRBJ2-1	.	TRBV18	TRBD1	CASSRDRVYNEQFF	TGTGCCAGCTCAAGGGACAGGGTATACAATGAGCAGTTCTTC
TRBJ2-1	.	TRBV18	TRBD2	CASSPPASGGTDEQFF	TGTGCCAGCTCACCACCGGCTAGCGGGGGTACCGATGAGCAGTTCTTC
TRBJ2-6	.	TRBV3-1/TRBV3-2	TRBD1	CASSHAGGSSGANVLTF	TGTGCCAGCAGCCATGCAGGGGGATCTTCTGGGGCCAACGTCCTGACTTTC
TRBJ1-2	.	TRBV25-1	.	CASSDPAGFYGYTF	TGTGCCAGCAGTGACCCGGCAGGCTTTTATGGCTACACCTTC
TRBJ2-2	.	TRBV4-1	TRBD2	CASSPRLAGGITGELFF	TGCGCCAGCAGCCCGAGACTAGCGGGGGGAATAACCGGGGAGCTGTTTTTT
TRBJ2-2	.	TRBV3-1/TRBV3-2	TRBD2	CASSPGLAGSTGELFF	TGTGCCAGCAGCCCTGGACTAGCGGGGAGCACCGGGGAGCTGTTTTTT
TRBJ1-3	.	TRBV5-5	.	CASSLGTSGNTIYF	TGTGCCAGCAGCTTGGGGACTTCAGGAAACACCATATATTTT
TRBJ2-5	once	TRBV3-1/TRBV3-2	TRBD2	CASSSMGRGQETQYF	TGTGCCAGCAGCTCAATGGGGCGGGGGCAAGAGACCCAGTACTTC
TRBJ1-6	.	TRBV11-2	.	CASSLERQPNSPLHF	TGTGCCAGCAGCTTAGAACGACAGCCTAATTCACCCCTCCACTTT
TRBJ1-2	.	TRBV5-1	.	CASSLTAGLDYGYTF	TGCGCCAGCAGCTTAACTGCGGGCCTGGACTATGGCTACACCTTC
TRBJ2-3	once	TRBV2	.	CASSGWRRTDTQYF	TGTGCCAGCAGTGGATGGCGGCGTACAGATACGCAGTATTTT
TRBJ1-6	.	TRBV5-1	.	CASSPDRTRLNSPLHF	TGCGCCAGCAGCCCGGACAGAACTAGACTGAATTCACCCCTCCACTTT
TRBJ2-2	.	TRBV19	.	CASRGTGGADTGELFF	TGTGCCAGTCGGGGAACGGGGGGCGCCGACACCGGGGAGCTGTTTTTT
TRBJ2-3	.	TRBV20-1	.	CSASRSDVASDTQYF	TGCAGTGCTAGTAGGAGCGACGTGGCCTCAGATACGCAGTATTTT
TRBJ1-3	.	TRBV6-5	.	CASNVQGSGNTIYF	TGTGCCAGCAATGTACAGGGCTCTGGAAACACCATATATTTT
TRBJ1-1	.	TRBV11-2	.	CASNSAGDAEAFF	TGTGCCAGCAACTCCGCAGGGGACGCCGAAGCTTTCTTT
TRBJ1-3	.	TRBV7-9	.	CASSLGAGNTIYF	TGTGCCAGCAGCTTGGGGGCCGGAAACACCATATATTTT